This T cell receptor (beta chain) was found in a study of response to subunit inactivated influenza vaccine. General observations from the study: Every seasonal influenza vaccination brings in few new T cells, the authors suggested.

The sample holds many counts of this clonotype. Its matching antigen is unknown. TCRdb recomputed calls from the RT-PCR reads with MiXCR, one row per CDR3 protein. The table has under 550,000 distinct CDR3 sequences, 7.2% seen once. The CDR3 covers 15 residues. Trimming shortened V by 5 bases and J by 7 bases, and 15 bases separated the two germline ends. From germline, CDR1 is MNHEY and CDR2 SVGEGT. This chain connects TRBV6-2 or TRBV6-3 to TRBJ1-6, with D possibly TRBD1 on 6 matching bases. The sample in question was PBMCs from blood, obtained 23 to 25 months after vaccination. This receptor was taken from a man aged 50 to 69 who received an inactivated influenza vaccine. CDR3 amino acids: CASSLTGSRNSPLHF. CDR3 sequence (DNA): TGTGCCAGCAGTCTGACAGGCTCTCGAAATTCACCCCTCCACTTT.